These 30 T cell receptor beta chains were sequenced from one sample in a study of blood T cells in healthy people across ages. For the second PCR, which ran for roughly 7 to 11 cycles, a sample-barcoded 5' primer and a J-beta primer mix were used. TCRdb ran MiXCR on the 5' RACE reads and lists one entry per CDR3 protein. This sample yields about 650,000 distinct CDR3 sequences, of which 40% to 65% are seen a single time; roughly 12% belongs to the top ten. The specimen was blood. The receptors stem from a woman of 80 years or more in good health.

This clonotype was counted ten times or more. This chain joins TRBV29-1 and TRBJ2-5; the D gene could be TRBD1 or TRBD2 (5 bases each). Trimming left V 7 bases short and J 3 bases short, with 18 bases between. This CDR3 is built from 14 residues. CDR1 SQVTM and CDR2 ANQGSEA come from the germline V gene. The CDR3 loop is CSANDGTWEETQYF. In DNA, the CDR3 is TGCAGCGCCAATGATGGGACCTGGGAAGAGACCCAGTACTTC.

The chain has TRBV7-9 and TRBJ2-1; D is tentatively TRBD1 or TRBD2 (5 bases each). CDR1 is SEHNR, CDR2 FQNEAQ, per germline (reference sequence). The length of the CDR3 is 13 residues. Trimming removed 5 bases from V and 8 bases from J, with 13 bases in between. CDR3 region: CASSPPGGYEQFF. In DNA form, the CDR3 reads TGTGCCAGCAGCCCCCCTGGGGGTTATGAGCAGTTCTTC. Full variable domain (missing parts from reference TRBV7-9 and TRBJ2-1): DTGVSQNPRHKITKRGQNVTFRCDPISEHNRLYWYRQTLGQGPEFLTYFQNEAQLEKSRLLSDRFSAERPKGSFSTLEIQRTEQGDSAMYLCASSPPGGYEQFFGPGTRLTVL.

Turning to this clonotype: A read error may be the cause here, since a much bigger clone is one base away. This chain links TRBV12-3 or TRBV12-4 with TRBJ1-6; no reliable D call. V was trimmed by 6 bases and J by 2 bases, leaving 11 bases between them. CDR3 size: 15 residues. The CDR3: CASSTRQAYNSPLHF. In DNA form, the CDR3 reads TGTGCCAGCAGCACTAGACAAGCCTATAATTCACCCCTCCACTTT.

This clonotype was seen ten or more times. The genes are TRBV7-2 and TRBJ2-2, with 8 bases aligning to TRBD1. This CDR3 region has 15 residues. V lost 5 bases to trimming and J lost 2 bases; unmatched junction nucleotides: 4. The germline V gene encodes CDR1 SGHTA and CDR2 FQGNSA. CDR3 nucleotides: TGTGCCAGCAGCCCCAGGGGGCCCAACACCGGGGAGCTGTTTTTT. It translates to CASSPRGPNTGELFF.

The chain uses TRBV20-1 and TRBJ2-6; TRBD2 is a possible D gene (5 bases). Germline V gene data show CDR1 as DFQATT and CDR2 as SNEGSKA (reference sequence). This CDR3 has 15 amino acids. The ends were cut back, 4 bases at V and 0 bases at J, with 10 bases in the middle. The CDR3 is CSAILRGSGANVLTF. The CDR3 nucleotides read TGCAGTGCTATCCTACGGGGCTCTGGGGCCAACGTCCTGACTTTC.

This clonotype was seen just once. The V call is TRBV18, the J call TRBJ2-1; no clear D gene. The CDR3 runs 14 residues. The V gene's germline CDR1 is KGHSH and CDR2 LQKENI. Trimming pared 3 bases from V and 8 bases from J, leaving 14 bases between. CDR3 residues: CASSPMKPPHEQFF. The DNA of the CDR3 is TGTGCCAGCTCACCGATGAAGCCCCCTCATGAGCAGTTCTTC.

A word on this clonotype: Since a much larger clone is just one base distant, this may be a read error. The chain's CDR3 is CASGSLAGGPSYNEQFF. The CDR3 coding sequence is TGTGCCAGCGGGTCACTAGCGGGAGGCCCTTCCTACAATGAGCAGTTCTTC. This chain uses TRBV12-3 or TRBV12-4 with TRBJ2-1; TRBD2 matches at 12 bases. This CDR3 is built from 17 residues. V dropped 8 bases and J dropped 1; count of bases not matched to a gene: 9.

The chain uses TRBV4-1 and TRBJ1-1; D call uncertain. The CDR3 contains 13 residues. Germline-derived CDR1 and CDR2 are MGHRA and YSYEKL. Trimming stripped 4 bases from V and 1 base from J, with 7 bases between. CDR3 nucleotides: TGCGCCAGCAGCCCCACAAAGAACACTGAAGCTTTCTTT. It translates to CASSPTKNTEAFF.

In its sample, this clonotype was seen a few times. The gene calls are TRBV10-3 and TRBJ1-2, with unresolved D. V dropped 0 bases and J dropped 7 bases, with 9 bases sitting between them. Germline CDR1 is ENHRY and CDR2 is SYGVKD. This CDR3 region has 13 residues. The CDR3 loop is CAISESAGRGYTF. The DNA of the CDR3 is TGTGCCATCAGTGAGTCAGCCGGGCGTGGCTACACCTTC.

Of note for this clonotype: It may be a read error: a sequence one base away is much more abundant. The chain is built from TRBV14 and TRBJ2-3, with D perhaps TRBD1 or TRBD2 (5 bases each). Germline values: CDR1 SGHDN, CDR2 FVKESK. The CDR3 length is 17 residues. In DNA form, the CDR3 reads TGTGCCAGCAGCCAAAACCGCGGACGGTGGGGGTCAGATAGGCAGTATTTT. Amino acids: CASSQNRGRWGSDRQYF.

The gene calls are TRBV27 and TRBJ2-5; 9 bases are a match to TRBD2. Germline values: CDR1 MNHEY, CDR2 SMNVEV (reference sequence). The J segment lost 2 bases and the V segment lost 1 base, leaving 2 bases of the junction unmatched. CDR3 length: 15 residues. CDR3 nucleotides: TGTGCCAGCAGTTTATACCTAGCGGGGCAAGAGACCCAGTACTTC. It translates to CASSLYLAGQETQYF.

Details on this clonotype: At one of its ends the junction is not consistent with the germline gene, which may arise from a read error. V is TRBV7-9 and J is TRBJ1-4, with D hard to call. CDR1 and CDR2 from the germline V gene are SEHNR and FQNEAQ (reference sequence). The length of the CDR3 is 17 residues. The CDR3 spells CASSIALLGTTNEKLFF. DNA for the CDR3: TGTGCCAGCAGCATAGCGCTCTTAGGAACAACTAATGAAAAACTGTTTTTT.

With regard to this clonotype: It may be a read error: a sequence one base away is much more abundant. The chain has TRBV20-1 and TRBJ2-3, with D uncertain. The germline V gene has CDR1 DFQATT and CDR2 SNEGSKA (reference sequence). CDR3 size: 13 residues. The CDR3 sequence is CSARDLSIDTQYF. The CDR3, as DNA: TGCAGTGCTAGAGACCTGAGCATAGATACGCAGTATTTT.

This clonotype was counted at least ten times. The gene calls are TRBV10-3 and TRBJ2-3; 7 nucleotides line up with TRBD2. CDR1 and CDR2 (germline): ENHRY, SYGVKD. This CDR3 has 15 amino acids. Trimming removed 4 bases from V and 6 bases from J; junction bases left unmatched: 10. CDR3 sequence: CAISAPGEGSDTQYF. CDR3 bases: TGTGCCATCAGTGCCCCTGGGGAGGGGTCGGATACGCAGTATTTT.

This clonotype was recorded many times. This chain connects TRBV7-3 to TRBJ2-3, with TRBD1 matching over 10 bases. Per germline, CDR1 SGHTA and CDR2 FQGTGA. This CDR3 has 15 residues. Trimming at V came to 5 bases and at J to 6 bases, leaving 8 bases not matched to a gene. The CDR3 reads CASSPGQGIWDTQYF. The CDR3 DNA reads as TGTGCCAGCAGCCCGGGACAGGGGATATGGGATACGCAGTATTTT.

Only one count was recorded for this clonotype. The rearrangement uses TRBV2 and TRBJ2-5; D not certain. Germline CDR1 and CDR2: SNHLY and FYNNEI. This CDR3 has 14 amino acids. Trimming shortened V by 6 bases and J by 5 bases, and 16 bases separated the two germline ends. The CDR3 sequence is CASRDRSDRETQYF. The DNA of the CDR3 is TGTGCCAGCAGAGATCGAAGCGATCGGGAGACCCAGTACTTC.

The CDR3 nucleotides are TGCGCCAGCAGCCTAGTAATGTGGGCGCGAGCATGGGGCAAAAACATTCAGTACTTC. It encodes CASSLVMWARAWGKNIQYF. The chain employs TRBV5-1 and TRBJ2-4; D call uncertain. Germline V gene lookup returns CDR1 SGHRS and CDR2 YFSETQ. The CDR3 covers 19 residues. Trimming took 4 bases from V and 3 from J, leaving 26 bases between them.

The chain combines TRBV7-2 with TRBJ2-2; D may be TRBD1 (5 bases). Germline V gives CDR1 SGHTA, CDR2 FQGNSA. V dropped 2 bases and J dropped 1 base, with 8 bases sitting between them. The CDR3 is made up of 15 amino acids. The CDR3 protein is CASSLNRLNTGELFF. The CDR3 region has the DNA TGTGCCAGCAGCTTAAACAGGTTGAACACCGGGGAGCTGTTTTTT.

This clonotype was counted between two and nine times. The chain links TRBV5-6 to TRBJ1-2, with 8 bases fitting TRBD1. The ends lost 4 bases at V and 8 bases at J; junction bases unmatched: 7. CDR1 is SGHDT and CDR2 is YYEEEE in the germline V gene. The CDR3 has 13 amino acids. The CDR3 is CASSRGTGRGYTF. The DNA of the CDR3 is TGTGCCAGCAGCCGTGGGACAGGAAGAGGCTACACCTTC.

This sequence joins TRBV27 and TRBJ2-1, with a weak D call TRBD1 (5 bases). The V and J ends lost 5 bases and 8 bases respectively, with 13 bases between them. Germline-derived CDR1 and CDR2 are MNHEY and SMNVEV (reference sequence). This CDR3 region has 13 residues. The CDR3 is CASSPMDNYEQFF. The CDR3, as DNA: TGTGCCAGCAGTCCCATGGACAATTATGAGCAGTTCTTC.

The rearrangement joins TRBV5-1 to TRBJ2-5, with D possibly TRBD2 on 5 matching bases. CDR3 length: 15 residues. Germline V gives CDR1 SGHRS, CDR2 YFSETQ. V was pared by 5 bases and J by 5 bases, with 19 bases between. DNA of the CDR3: TGCGCCAGCAGGTCTAAGGATGAAAGAGGGGAGACCCAGTACTTC. It yields the protein CASRSKDERGETQYF.

As for this clonotype: This sequence may be a read error, since a much larger clone differs from it by one base. The rearrangement links TRBV7-9 to TRBJ2-3, with a possible D match to TRBD2 (6 bases). The CDR3 covers 16 residues. Germline V gene sequence: CDR1 SEHNR, CDR2 FQNEAQ (reference sequence). The CDR3 loop is CASSFATSRSTETQYF. CDR3 nucleotides: TGTGCCAGCAGCTTCGCTACTAGCAGGAGCACAGAGACGCAGTATTTT.

The CDR3 region has the DNA TGCAGCGTTCGCATCGTGTTAGAAGCTTTCTTT. Translated, it gives CSVRIVLEAFF. V and J are TRBV29-1 and TRBJ1-1; D unclear. The CDR3 is made up of 11 amino acids. V gave up 5 bases and J gave up 8 bases, with 12 bases separating them. CDR1 SQVTM and CDR2 ANQGSEA come from the germline V gene.

The chain is built from TRBV4-2 and TRBJ2-5; D gene uncertain. CDR1 is LGHNA, CDR2 YNFKEQ, per germline. The CDR3 loop spans 14 amino acids. V dropped 1 base and J dropped 6 bases, with 12 bases sitting between them. Written as DNA, the CDR3 is TGTGCCAGCAGCCAAGGGGTCACGGTAAAGACCCAGTACTTC. Its protein is CASSQGVTVKTQYF.

This chain uses TRBV29-1 with TRBJ2-3; 8 bases are shared with TRBD2. V shed 1 base, J shed 2 bases, and the junction held 11 bases outside the gene matches. CDR3 length: 17 residues. Germline V gene data show CDR1 as SQVTM and CDR2 as ANQGSEA. The DNA of the CDR3 is TGCAGCGTTGAAGTCCTCCCCTCGGGGGGGTACACAGATACGCAGTATTTT. As protein: CSVEVLPSGGYTDTQYF.

Only a few counts were recorded for this clonotype. The V call is TRBV7-9, the J call TRBJ1-4; TRBD1 aligns across 8 bases. Germline V gene sequence: CDR1 SEHNR, CDR2 FQNEAQ (reference sequence). V gave up 1 base and J gave up 7 bases; unmatched junction bases: 5. There are 15 residues in the CDR3. The CDR3 coding sequence is TGTGCCAGCAGCTTAGAGCCAGGGGGCGTTGAAAAACTGTTTTTT. Residues: CASSLEPGGVEKLFF.

The rearrangement joins TRBV20-1 to TRBJ2-4; D not resolved. Judging by the DNA end, TRBJ2-7 fits better; the J call may be wrong. CDR1 DFQATT and CDR2 SNEGSKA come from the germline V gene (reference sequence). CDR3 length: 12 amino acids. CDR3 DNA: TGCAGTGCTAGAGAAGGCACCTACGAGCAGTACTTC. Amino acids: CSAREGTYEQYF.

The gene calls are TRBV4-2 and TRBJ1-5, with D uncertain. With 10 bases removed from V and 5 bases from J, the gap between germline ends came to 12 bases. The germline V gene has CDR1 LGHNA and CDR2 YNFKEQ. CDR3 length: 12 residues. CDR3 in DNA: TGTGCCAAAGGACGGATCGATCAGCCCCAGCATTTT. This sequence encodes CAKGRIDQPQHF.

This clonotype was counted once. The CDR3, as DNA: TGTGCCAGCAGCTCGCGACAGGGGGGTAGGGAGACCCAGTACTTC. Protein: CASSSRQGGRETQYF. The V and J genes are TRBV7-9 and TRBJ2-5; 9 nucleotides match TRBD1. J gave up 5 bases and V 4 bases, and 8 bases lay outside the gene matches. The CDR3 contains 15 residues. Per germline, CDR1 SEHNR and CDR2 FQNEAQ (reference sequence). Looking up the rest from reference TRBV7-9 and TRBJ2-5 gives the full variable domain: DTGVSQNPRHKITKRGQNVTFRCDPISEHNRLYWYRQTLGQGPEFLTYFQNEAQLEKSRLLSDRFSAERPKGSFSTLEIQRTEQGDSAMYLCASSSRQGGRETQYFGPGTRLLVL.

The gene calls are TRBV5-1 and TRBJ2-7; 13 positions agree with TRBD2. Germline values: CDR1 SGHRS, CDR2 YFSETQ. The CDR3 covers 16 residues. The ends lost 3 bases at V and 7 bases at J; junction bases unmatched: 10. CDR3 coding DNA: TGCGCCAGCAGCTACATTCGACTAGCGGGGGGCAATGAGCAGTACTTC. This codes for CASSYIRLAGGNEQYF.